The present TCR beta chain was sequenced within a study of PD-L1 blockade in urothelial cancer. Overall study context: About 90% of the roughly 30 patients were men whose urothelial cancer was bladder-origin. Samples came from 3 weeks, at the second dose, and 6 weeks into treatment. The median T cell count in blood samples was 141,255.

The germline V gene has CDR1 MDHEN and CDR2 SYDVKM. CDR3 size: 13 residues. The V gene lost 11 bases and the J gene lost 0 bases, with 13 bases spanning the gap. PCRs each included synthetic TCR analog templates spiked in. Data came from immunoSEQ multiplex PCR; TCRdb stores just in-frame clones and leaves some out. The sample contains about 110,000 clones, about 85% of which appear only once. The rearrangement joins TRBV28 to TRBJ1-2; D ambiguous. The sequence came from a man in his fifties or sixties with urothelial cancer. This sample comprised PBMCs, obtained around atezolizumab (anti-PD-L1) treatment. DNA for the CDR3: TGTGCCCTCCGGGAGGGAGCTAACTATGGCTACACCTTC. Amino acid sequence: CALREGANYGYTF.